The source of this T cell receptor beta chain is a study of untreated major depressive disorder. This CDR3 has 15 amino acids. Trimming cost V 0 bases and J 5 bases; bases outside gene matches: 5. CDR1 is SGHDT and CDR2 is YYEEEE in the germline V gene. Profiled with immunoSEQ multiplex PCR; TCRdb holds only in-frame clones, not every one. Counted here are under 25,000 clones, 92% occurring once; the ten biggest clones make up more than 0.55%. Overall study results and limits: Sequencing showed nonsignificant TRBV25-01 and TRBV02-01 differences matching flow cytometry. Compared with controls, depressed patients showed more TRBV05-01 (Vbeta 5.1) usage in CD4+ T cells. The small study sample limits how generally findings apply.

Comments on this clone: Its antigen remains unidentified.

Sequencing input: CD4+ T cells from PBMCs. The chain joins TRBV5-6 to TRBJ1-5; 7 bases align to TRBD1. This clonotype originated in a middle-aged woman with major depressive disorder. CDR3 bases: TGTGCCAGCAGCTTGGAAGGGGGCAACGATCAGCCCCAGCATTTT. Amino acid sequence: CASSLEGGNDQPQHF.